This TCR beta chain was observed in a study of T cell repertoires in cytomegalovirus infection. Whole-study findings and limits: In two of eight donors, the top clonotype was HLA-C-restricted CMV-specific.

TCRdb redid the calling of the reads with MiXCR, one entry per CDR3 protein. The table lists over 450,000 distinct CDR3 sequences, about 11% of them singletons, with roughly 10% in the top ten. This clonotype occurred many times. Its antigen is unidentified. The TCR sequence derives from a human donor in good health (CMV status not recorded). Some clones in this sample may be carry-over from other donors' samples. The source material was PBMCs.

CDR3 nucleotides: TGTGCCAGCAGCCCAGAGGTCCGGGGGACTGAAGCTTTCTTT. Its translation is CASSPEVRGTEAFF. This chain uses TRBV7-9 with TRBJ1-1; a possible D gene is TRBD1 (5 bases). CDR1 and CDR2 from the germline V gene are SEHNR and FQNEAQ (reference sequence). CDR3 length equals 14 residues. Deletions cut 5 bases from V and 5 bases from J, with 15 bases between.